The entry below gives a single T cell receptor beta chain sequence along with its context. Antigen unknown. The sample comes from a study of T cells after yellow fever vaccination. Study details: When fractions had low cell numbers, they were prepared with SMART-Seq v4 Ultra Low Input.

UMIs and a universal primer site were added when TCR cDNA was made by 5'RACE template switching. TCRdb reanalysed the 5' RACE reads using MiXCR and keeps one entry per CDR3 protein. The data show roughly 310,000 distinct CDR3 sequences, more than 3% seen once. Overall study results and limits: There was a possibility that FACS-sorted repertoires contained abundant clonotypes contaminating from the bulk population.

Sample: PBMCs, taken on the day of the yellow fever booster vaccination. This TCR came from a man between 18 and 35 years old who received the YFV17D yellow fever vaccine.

The CDR3 DNA reads TGTGCCAGCACCAGTCGGCGGGGATCTTTACTCTACGAGCAGTACTTC. Its translation: CASTSRRGSLLYEQYF. The V gene is TRBV5-5, the J gene TRBJ2-7, with a tentative D call TRBD2 (6 bases). Trimming stripped 6 bases from V and 3 bases from J, with 22 bases between. Germline V CDR1 and CDR2: SGHKS, YYEKEE (reference sequence). This CDR3 comprises 16 residues. Based on the CDR3 plus reference TRBV5-5 and TRBJ2-7, the full variable domain is DAGVTQSPTHLIKTRGQQVTLRCSPISGHKSVSWYQQVLGQGPQFIFQYYEKEERGRGNFPDRFSARQFPNYSSELNVNALLLGDSALYLCASTSRRGSLLYEQYFGPGTRLTVT.